The sequence of this T cell receptor beta chain was determined in a study of blood T cell repertoires in COVID-19. Libraries were prepared by immunoSEQ multiplex PCR; TCRdb keeps only in-frame clonotypes and omits some of them. The data show under 8,500 clones, with 80% to 90% seen just once and roughly 10% held by the top ten. The sample comprised peripheral blood. The clonotype comes from a man between 65 and 85 years old with active COVID-19.

CDR3 in DNA: TGTGCCAGCAGCCAAGGAGGAGCGGGGAATTACAATGAGCAGTTCTTC. Protein sequence: CASSQGGAGNYNEQFF. The chain combines TRBV4-2 with TRBJ2-1, with TRBD2 matching 7 bases. This CDR3 has 16 residues. Germline CDR1 LGHNA, CDR2 YNFKEQ. Trimming removed 1 base from V and 4 bases from J; junction bases left unmatched: 7.